Described below is a single T cell receptor beta chain sequence and its context. The CDR3 extends over 14 amino acids. J was trimmed by 0 bases and V by 5 bases; bases with no gene match: 3. The germline CDR1 and CDR2 sequences are SEHNR and FQNEAQ (reference sequence). The data were taken from a study of shared clonotypes between healthy human individuals. TCRdb's table, derived via immunoSEQ multiplex PCR, lists solely in-frame clones and lacks some. The top ten clones hold around 0.32% of a sample with around 370,000 clones, about 97% of them seen once. The sequence was collected from a man aged 25-45 years in good health. The chain combines TRBV7-9 with TRBJ2-5, with 7 bases lining up with TRBD2. Sample: memory CD8+ T cells sorted from blood. Subset described: CD45RO+ cells pooled with CCR7-negative TemRA cells. The CDR3 is CASSPGGYQETQYF. The CDR3 coding sequence is TGTGCCAGCAGCCCGGGGGGTTACCAAGAGACCCAGTACTTC. Drawing the rest from reference TRBV7-9 and TRBJ2-5, the complete variable domain is DTGVSQNPRHKITKRGQNVTFRCDPISEHNRLYWYRQTLGQGPEFLTYFQNEAQLEKSRLLSDRFSAERPKGSFSTLEIQRTEQGDSAMYLCASSPGGYQETQYFGPGTRLLVL.